These 27 T cell receptor beta chains were sequenced from one sample in a study of siplizumab effects on memory and regulatory T cells. Here immunoSEQ multiplex PCR was the method, and the copy in TCRdb shows in-frame clones only, minus some. The sample has 110,000 or so clones, about 92% seen once. The source material was CD4+ T cells sorted from blood. All receptors derive from a human donor in good health.

The chain couples TRBV18 to TRBJ2-7; maybe TRBD1 (6 bases). CDR1 KGHSH and CDR2 LQKENI come from the germline V gene. Trimming took 2 bases from V and 2 from J, leaving 13 bases between them. The CDR3 consists of 15 residues. The chain's CDR3 is CASSPSQGGTYEQYF. The CDR3 DNA follows: TGTGCCAGCTCACCATCACAGGGTGGAACCTACGAGCAGTACTTC.

This chain uses TRBV5-1 with TRBJ2-5; D is undetermined. With 4 bases removed from V and 5 bases from J, the gap between germline ends came to 6 bases. The germline gives CDR1 SGHRS, CDR2 YFSETQ. This CDR3 region has 11 residues. CDR3 coding DNA: TGCGCCAGCAGCGAGAAGGAGACCCAGTACTTC. This sequence encodes CASSEKETQYF. The full variable domain, its missing parts supplied by reference TRBV5-1 and TRBJ2-5, is KAGVTQTPRYLIKTRGQQVTLSCSPISGHRSVSWYQQTPGQGLQFLFEYFSETQRNKGNFPGRFSGRQFSNSRSEMNVSTLELGDSALYLCASSEKETQYFGPGTRLLVL.

The CDR3 sequence: CASSLDRNTEAFF. CDR3 coding DNA: TGTGCCAGCAGCTTGGACAGGAACACTGAAGCTTTCTTT. This rearrangement joins TRBV5-8 to TRBJ1-1; D uncertain. Deletions cut 0 bases from V and 1 base from J, with 4 bases between. The CDR3 has 13 amino acids. Looked up from germline, CDR1 is SGHTS and CDR2 is YDEGEE.

The chain recombines TRBV19 with TRBJ2-1; D is undetermined. Trimming left V 6 bases short and J 3 bases short, with 9 bases between. Per germline, CDR1 LNHDA and CDR2 SQIVND (reference sequence). There are 13 residues in the CDR3. The CDR3 loop is CASSLLGYNEQFF. In DNA, the CDR3 is TGTGCCAGTAGCCTCCTCGGCTACAATGAGCAGTTCTTC.

The chain recombines TRBV16 with TRBJ1-4; D is unresolved. The germline CDR1 and CDR2 sequences are KGHSY and FQNENV. Trimming shortened V by 4 bases and J by 6 bases, and 9 bases separated the two germline ends. The CDR3 is 13 residues long. Here the CDR3 DNA reads TGTGCCAGCAGCCCCCCCCTTCATGAAAAACTGTTTTTT. It encodes CASSPPLHEKLFF.

The chain couples TRBV30 to TRBJ1-1, with TRBD1 as a possible D gene (5 bases). In germline, CDR1 is GTSNPN, CDR2 SVGIG (reference sequence). The CDR3 totals 14 residues. Trimming left V 3 bases short and J 10 bases short, with 21 bases between. CDR3 sequence: CAWSRDSVKIGAFF. The CDR3 DNA is TGTGCCTGGAGCCGGGACTCGGTAAAAATTGGAGCTTTCTTT.

J is TRBJ1-1 and V is TRBV19; 7 bases agree with TRBD1. Germline CDR1 LNHDA, CDR2 SQIVND (reference sequence). Trimming at V came to 10 bases and at J to 1 base, leaving 12 bases not matched to a gene. The CDR3 length is 15 residues. CDR3 DNA sequence: TGTGCCACCTCGAGCCCCGGGACAGAGAACACTGAAGCTTTCTTT. Its protein product is CATSSPGTENTEAFF.

This rearrangement joins TRBV11-3 to TRBJ2-6; D call uncertain. The V and J ends lost 3 bases and 0 bases respectively, with 9 bases between them. In germline, CDR1 is SGHNT, CDR2 YENEEA. CDR3 size: 16 residues. CDR3 amino acids: CASSFRLSSGANVLTF. CDR3 DNA: TGTGCCAGCAGCTTCCGACTGAGCTCTGGGGCCAACGTCCTGACTTTC.

The chain joins TRBV7-3 to TRBJ2-3, with TRBD2 matching 10 bases. In germline, CDR1 is SGHTA, CDR2 FQGTGA. V lost 3 bases to trimming and J lost 7 bases; unmatched junction nucleotides: 7. This CDR3 has 15 amino acids. The DNA for the CDR3 is TGTGCCAGCAGCTTGTCTAGCGGGGGTATCTATACGCAGTATTTT. Residues: CASSLSSGGIYTQYF.

The CDR3: CASSIGDRAYGYTF. The CDR3 bases are TGTGCCAGTAGTATAGGCGACAGGGCGTATGGCTACACCTTC. This chain links TRBV19 with TRBJ1-2, with TRBD1 matching over 7 bases. The CDR3 covers 14 residues. J gave up 5 bases and V 1 base, and 4 bases lay outside the gene matches. CDR1 is LNHDA and CDR2 is SQIVND in the germline V gene (reference sequence).

The V gene is TRBV7-8, the J gene TRBJ1-2; 8 bases align to TRBD1. V gave up 7 bases and J gave up 1 base; unmatched junction bases: 26. The CDR3 is 21 residues long. Germline CDR1 is SGHVS and CDR2 is FQNEAQ. The DNA of the CDR3 is TGTGCCAGCAAATCCACCCATATCCCACAACGGACAGGGCTCTATAACTATGGCTACACCTTC. This translates into CASKSTHIPQRTGLYNYGYTF.

The V call is TRBV11-3, the J call TRBJ2-1; perhaps TRBD2 as D (5 bases). Germline lookup yields CDR1 SGHNT and CDR2 YENEEA. The length of the CDR3 is 12 residues. V lost 1 base, J lost 10 bases, and 8 bases lay in between. Written as DNA, the CDR3 is TGTGCCAGCAGCTTAGGGATAGCGGAGCAGTTCTTC. Its translation is CASSLGIAEQFF.

The genes are TRBV10-3 and TRBJ1-5, with D unresolved. The CDR3 has 15 amino acids. V was trimmed by 0 bases and J by 6 bases, leaving 12 bases between them. Germline assignment: CDR1 ENHRY and CDR2 SYGVKD. This CDR3 is CAISESYSSGQPQHF. CDR3 nucleotide sequence: TGTGCCATCAGTGAGTCGTATAGTTCCGGTCAGCCCCAGCATTTT.

The CDR3 DNA reads as TGTGCCAGCAGCTCCGGACAGGGCAACTTCTATGGCTACACCTTC. Translation gives CASSSGQGNFYGYTF. The chain joins TRBV11-3 to TRBJ1-2; 8 bases map to TRBD1. This CDR3 contains 15 residues. From germline, CDR1 is SGHNT and CDR2 YENEEA. V trimming: 4 bases; J trimming: 4 bases; junction bases outside the gene matches: 8.

This clone was found a few times. The chain has TRBV30 and TRBJ1-5; D is unclear. The germline CDR1 and CDR2 sequences are GTSNPN and SVGIG (reference sequence). This CDR3 contains 16 residues. The V gene lost 2 bases and the J gene lost 0 bases, with 14 bases spanning the gap. The CDR3 here is CAWSPPRAFSNQPQHF. The CDR3 DNA reads TGTGCCTGGAGTCCGCCACGAGCTTTTAGCAATCAGCCCCAGCATTTT.

Worth noting for this clone: This sample also contains other DNA sequences that code for the same CDR3. In nucleotides, the CDR3 is TGTGCCAGCAGCGTTGCGGGAGGGCCCGTGGATACGCAGTATTTT. Protein: CASSVAGGPVDTQYF. The genes are TRBV9 and TRBJ2-3; 9 positions agree with TRBD2. In germline, CDR1 is SGDLS, CDR2 YYNGEE. V lost 2 bases, J lost 6 bases, and 7 bases stayed unmatched. The CDR3 sequence is 15 residues long.

This chain uses TRBV27 with TRBJ1-1; possible D gene TRBD1, 5 bases. This CDR3 has 14 amino acids. V lost 6 bases to trimming and J lost 7 bases, with 18 bases between them. Germline CDR1 and CDR2: MNHEY and SMNVEV (reference sequence). The CDR3 loop reads CASRNPGGGFEAFF. The CDR3 DNA reads as TGTGCCAGCAGGAACCCCGGGGGGGGGTTTGAAGCTTTCTTT.

J is TRBJ1-3 and V is TRBV6-1; TRBD1 agrees at 7 bases. The germline gives CDR1 MNHNS, CDR2 SASEGT. Trimming cost V 5 bases and J 0 bases; bases outside gene matches: 4. The CDR3 covers 15 residues. This chain's CDR3 is CASSPQGISGNTIYF. CDR3 in DNA: TGTGCCAGCAGTCCACAGGGGATCTCTGGAAACACCATATATTTT.

The chain joins TRBV6-4 to TRBJ1-3; D may be TRBD1 (5 bases). Trimming cost V 3 bases and J 0 bases, with 15 bases left between them. CDR1 and CDR2 from the germline V gene are MRHNA and SNTAGT. The CDR3 is 17 amino acids. CDR3 protein: CASSEGTGHSSGNTIYF. CDR3 sequence (DNA): TGTGCCAGCAGTGAGGGTACAGGTCATAGCTCTGGAAACACCATATATTTT.

This clone showed up just a few times. The V call is TRBV6-1, the J call TRBJ1-6, with D unclear. V was pared by 4 bases and J by 0 bases, with 4 bases between. Per the germline V gene, CDR1 is MNHNS and CDR2 is SASEGT. The CDR3 runs 14 residues. The DNA for the CDR3 is TGTGCCAGCAGTGGTCGCTCCTATAATTCACCCCTCCACTTT. It is translated as CASSGRSYNSPLHF.

This sequence joins TRBV5-6 and TRBJ1-1, with a possible D match to TRBD1 (5 bases). Trimming removed 4 bases at V and 1 base at J, with 11 bases between. The germline CDR1 and CDR2 sequences are SGHDT and YYEEEE. This CDR3 contains 14 residues. This chain's CDR3 is CASSVGLRNTEAFF. CDR3 nucleotides: TGTGCCAGCAGCGTGGGACTGCGGAACACTGAAGCTTTCTTT.

The chain carries TRBV7-3 and TRBJ2-1; D uncertain. The CDR3 is 12 amino acids. CDR1 is SGHTA and CDR2 is FQGTGA in the germline V gene. V gave up 4 bases and J gave up 6 bases, with 7 bases separating them. In DNA form, the CDR3 reads TGTGCCAGCAGCTCCTTCGGCAATGAGCAGTTCTTC. Encoded protein: CASSSFGNEQFF.

This rearrangement joins TRBV5-1 to TRBJ2-3; D is undetermined. Trimming removed 4 bases at V and 4 bases at J, with 10 bases between. Germline V CDR1 and CDR2: SGHRS, YFSETQ. CDR3 length: 13 residues. CDR3 residues: CASSPGSADTQYF. The CDR3 DNA reads as TGCGCCAGCAGCCCCGGTTCGGCAGATACGCAGTATTTT.

As for this clone: At one end the junction does not follow the germline gene, possibly because of a read error. The rearrangement links TRBV4-2 to TRBJ2-3; 10 positions match TRBD2. The germline V gene has CDR1 LGHNA and CDR2 YNFKEQ. The CDR3 covers 17 residues. CDR3 nucleotides: TGTGCCAGCAGCCAAGACTCACTAGCGGGAACGGCAGATACGCGGTATTTT. It codes for CASSQDSLAGTADTRYF.

The chain uses TRBV6-5 and TRBJ2-7; D not resolved. The CDR3 covers 14 residues. Germline values: CDR1 MNHEY, CDR2 SVGAGI. Trimming cost V 4 bases and J 1 base, with 11 bases left between them. CDR3: CASSLADTSYEQYF. CDR3 nucleotide sequence: TGTGCCAGCAGTTTGGCGGATACTTCCTACGAGCAGTACTTC.

The V gene is TRBV5-4, the J gene TRBJ2-2; 11 bases match TRBD2. CDR1 is SGHNT, CDR2 YYREEE, per germline (reference sequence). The CDR3 runs 16 residues. With V trimmed by 0 bases and J by 8 bases, 6 bases remained unmatched. As DNA, the CDR3 is TGTGCCAGCAGCTTGGCGGTAGCGGGGGGGCGTGGGGAGCTGTTTTTT. As protein: CASSLAVAGGRGELFF.

The chain joins TRBV28 to TRBJ1-2; 8 bases agree with TRBD1. Germline trimming cut 5 bases from V and 2 bases from J; bases unmatched to any gene: 4. The germline gives CDR1 MDHEN, CDR2 SYDVKM. The CDR3 runs to 14 residues. CDR3: CASSNHRGNYGYTF. CDR3 DNA: TGTGCCAGCAGTAATCACAGGGGGAACTATGGCTACACCTTC.